Listed below are T cell receptor beta chains from one sample, sequenced in a study of shared clonotypes between healthy human individuals. TCRdb's copy holds only in-frame clones and misses some; the assay was immunoSEQ multiplex PCR. The sample consists of over a million clones, approximately 98.5% of them appearing once. The sequenced sample was naive CD4+ T cells sorted from blood. The receptors were sampled from a man aged 25 to 45 in good health. The CDR3 runs from the conserved cysteine through the conserved F or W. D genes are given only for firm matches.

cdr3_aa | cdr3_nt | v_call | d_call | j_call
CSVSNQPQHF | TGCAGCGTCAGCAATCAGCCCCAGCATTTT | TRBV29-1 | - | TRBJ1-5
CASSLAGGPVTGELFF | TGTGCCAGCAGTCTAGCGGGAGGCCCGGTCACCGGGGAGCTGTTTTTT | TRBV28 | TRBD2 | TRBJ2-2
CASSTGGTRDEQFF | TGCGCCAGCAGCACAGGGGGCACGAGGGATGAGCAGTTCTTC | TRBV5-1 | TRBD1 | TRBJ2-1
CASGGTGGKPYNEQFF | TGTGCCAGCGGGGGAACAGGGGGTAAGCCCTACAATGAGCAGTTCTTC | TRBV21-1 | - | TRBJ2-1
CAAGRQVNQPQHF | TGTGCCGCCGGTCGACAGGTAAATCAGCCCCAGCATTTT | TRBV30 | - | TRBJ1-5
CAWTPQLAGEQYF | TGTGCCTGGACCCCGCAACTAGCGGGAGAGCAGTACTTC | TRBV30 | TRBD2 | TRBJ2-7
CASSQEATDPYEQYF | TGTGCCAGCAGCCAAGAGGCGACGGACCCCTACGAGCAGTACTTC | TRBV4-2 | - | TRBJ2-7
CASSLAGQVSYEQYF | TGCGCCAGCAGCTTGGCCGGACAGGTATCCTACGAGCAGTACTTC | TRBV5-1 | TRBD1 | TRBJ2-7
CASSQDTTRSGSKNIQYF | TGCGCCAGCAGCCAAGATACTACCCGCTCCGGGTCCAAAAACATTCAGTACTTC | TRBV4-3 | - | TRBJ2-4
CASRRDQPQHF | TGTGCCAGCCGCAGGGACCAGCCCCAGCATTTT | TRBV2 | - | TRBJ1-5
CAIKQGLQETQYF | TGTGCCATCAAGCAGGGGCTCCAAGAGACCCAGTACTTC | TRBV10-3 | - | TRBJ2-5
CASSPGGGRRDTQYF | TGTGCCAGCTCACCCGGTGGGGGGAGGAGAGATACGCAGTATTTT | TRBV18 | - | TRBJ2-3
CASSPYERVGELFF | TGTGCCAGCAGCCCATACGAGAGGGTGGGGGAGCTGTTTTTT | TRBV7-9 | - | TRBJ2-2
CASSVGSGQTYEQYF | TGTGCCAGCAGCGTAGGGTCGGGACAGACCTACGAGCAGTACTTC | TRBV9 | TRBD1 | TRBJ2-7
CASSQGLAALYNEQFF | TGTGCCAGCAGCCAAGGGTTGGCAGCATTATACAATGAGCAGTTCTTC | TRBV14 | - | TRBJ2-1
CASRGTGLQLFF | TGTGCCAGCAGGGGAACAGGGCTTCAACTGTTTTTT | TRBV2 | - | TRBJ1-4
CASNDRGADYGYTF | TGCGCCAGCAACGACAGGGGGGCGGACTATGGCTACACCTTC | TRBV5-1 | TRBD1 | TRBJ1-2